This T cell receptor (beta chain) was recorded in a study of beta chain features in type 1 diabetes. At the level of the study: Cell yields, age and gender were similar between patients and healthy donors. Points from the study as a whole: More deletions and fewer insertions at VDJ junctions were seen in type 1 diabetes patients. Any HLA type influence on TCRB rearrangement was left unresolved here. People with Type 1 diabetes carried modestly yet significantly shorter TCRB CDR3s in all four CD4+ subsets.

Concerning this clone itself: Its antigen remains unknown. One end of the junction does not line up with germline, which may come from a read error.

What was sequenced were expressed TCRB transcripts, since all of the isolated RNA had been reverse transcribed. Profiling relied on immunoSEQ multiplex PCR, and the TCRdb table lists in-frame clones only, not all of them. The repertoire consists of hundreds of thousands of clones, with 10% to 15% occurring once and the leading ten covering 0.01%. There are 14 residues in the CDR3. CDR1 is SQVTM and CDR2 is ANQGSEA in the germline V gene. The specimen was naive CD4+ T cells from blood. V usage is TRBV29-1 and J usage is TRBJ2-3; no reliable D call. The sequence came from a woman younger than 30 with type 1 diabetes. The CDR3 bases are TGCAGCGTTCAAGACATCAATTTCGGAGATACGCAGTATTTT. Its protein product is CSVQDINFGDTQYF.